Sequencing of this T cell receptor (beta chain) was carried out in a study of OX40 agonist ivuxolimab in advanced cancers. Study overall: Earlier anti-PD-1, anti-PD-L1 or anti-CTLA-4 therapy was permitted; 30% to 45% had received some.

Trimming removed 6 bases from V and 7 bases from J; junction bases left unmatched: 5. CDR1 is MNHEY, CDR2 SMNVEV, per germline (reference sequence). This CDR3 spans 15 amino acids. TCRdb's table, derived via immunoSEQ multiplex PCR, lists solely in-frame clones and lacks some. The data hold 40,000 to 55,000 clones, with 80% to 95% observed a single time. This clonotype was sampled from an adult with an advanced solid tumor such as melanoma, head and neck, liver or kidney cancer. The sample here was CD4+ or CD8+ T cells sorted from blood, taken in a trial of the OX40 agonist ivuxolimab. The chain is built from TRBV27 and TRBJ2-1; 14 positions match TRBD2. CDR3: CASRPGLAGVNEQFF. The CDR3 DNA is TGTGCCAGCAGGCCGGGACTAGCGGGAGTGAATGAGCAGTTCTTC.